This T cell receptor (beta chain) was found in a study of regulatory T cells in long-lasting Graves disease. Notes on the study in general: Favoring TRBV28, TRBJ1-2 and TRBJ2-5 was a feature seen in persistent disease.

Construction of the TCR beta libraries employed iRepertoire HTBI primers in conjunction with Arm-PCR of CDR3 regions. One entry per CDR3 protein, called by TCRdb with MiXCR from the multiplex PCR reads. This table has more than 400,000 distinct CDR3 sequences, 15% to 20% appearing once. This clonotype was detected ten times or more. Its antigen is undetermined. V was clipped by 3 bases and J by 3 bases, with 17 bases between them. This CDR3 spans 16 amino acids. The time point denotes: newly diagnosed GD, antithyroid drugs for less than 3 months. TCR sequences were obtained from RNA taken from PBMCs. Diagnosis followed American Thyroid Association guidelines for Graves' disease. These data were also filed under a second study, of T cells in Graves' hyperthyroidism and ophthalmopathy.

The sequence was collected from a woman aged 25 to 39 with Graves disease. The source was peripheral blood mononuclear cells (PBMCs), collected at new diagnosis, from a patient treated with antithyroid drugs. The chain joins TRBV12-3 or TRBV12-4 to TRBJ1-1; unclear D gene. The CDR3 spells CASSLSGRILDTEAFF. As DNA, the CDR3 is TGTGCCAGCAGTTTGTCAGGCAGGATCCTGGACACTGAAGCTTTCTTT.